This TCR beta chain comes out of a study of beta chain features in type 1 diabetes. Background on the study: Patients were similar to healthy donors in age and gender (as well as in cell yields). Across the samples, some 99 million sorted cells were examined in total.

Expressed TCRB transcripts were sequenced because the entire RNA isolate underwent reverse transcription. Clones were read by immunoSEQ multiplex PCR, and TCRdb kept only the in-frame ones, dropping some. The data show 810,000 or so clones, 17% seen once. CDR1 SGHTA and CDR2 FQGNSA come from the germline V gene. This CDR3 region has 15 residues. With V trimmed by 3 bases and J by 6 bases, 7 bases remained unmatched. The chain joins TRBV7-2 to TRBJ2-7, with 11 nucleotides matching TRBD2. The specimen sequenced was naive CD4+ T cells from blood. This clonotype was sampled from a woman under 30 in good health. The CDR3 DNA reads TGTGCCAGCAGCTTCACGACTAGCGGGGCTAGCGAGCAGTACTTC. Encoded protein: CASSFTTSGASEQYF. The entire variable domain, with the rest obtained from reference TRBV7-2 and TRBJ2-7, is as follows: GAGVSQSPSNKVTEKGKDVELRCDPISGHTALYWYRQSLGQGLEFLIYFQGNSAPDKSGLPSDRFSAERTGGSVSTLTIQRTQQEDSAVYLCASSFTTSGASEQYFGPGTRLTVT.